This passage covers 21 T cell receptor beta chains from one sample sequenced in a study of pediatric ulcerative colitis. Only in-frame clones appear in the TCRdb table, and some are missing; sequencing was by immunoSEQ multiplex PCR. The data show 4,500 to 6,500 clones, about nine tenths seen once. Sequenced: blood. The receptor source for this set is a girl aged 10-17 years who was a control in a study of pediatric ulcerative colitis.

This clone was recorded once. The V gene is TRBV28, the J gene TRBJ1-1; weak D call: TRBD1 (6 bases). Germline V lookup: CDR1 MDHEN, CDR2 SYDVKM. V was clipped by 6 bases and J by 4 bases, with 18 bases between them. The CDR3 contains 15 residues. The CDR3 spells CASRPYRVRSTEAFF. The CDR3 DNA follows: TGTGCCAGCAGACCCTACAGGGTTCGCTCCACTGAAGCTTTCTTT.

V usage is TRBV27 and J usage is TRBJ2-7, with D possibly matching TRBD2 (7 bases). The CDR3 sequence is 18 residues long. V was cut by 6 bases and J by 2 bases, with 26 bases left in between. Germline V lookup: CDR1 MNHEY, CDR2 SMNVEV (reference sequence). CDR3 DNA sequence: TGTGCCAGCAGAGGTCGGCAGGGGATGAAGCGGGACCCCTACGAGCAGTACTTC. The encoded protein is CASRGRQGMKRDPYEQYF.

This sequence joins TRBV5-6 and TRBJ2-7; perhaps TRBD2 as D (5 bases). The ends were cut back, 0 bases at V and 7 bases at J, with 17 bases in the middle. The CDR3 loop spans 15 amino acids. Germline CDR1 and CDR2: SGHDT and YYEEEE. CDR3 nucleotide sequence: TGTGCCAGCAGCTTGGATCGGGGAGCGGTCAGAGAGCAGTACTTC. Amino acids: CASSLDRGAVREQYF.

J is TRBJ2-1 and V is TRBV6-4; 10 bases fit TRBD2. Per germline, CDR1 MRHNA and CDR2 SNTAGT. This CDR3 spans 15 amino acids. With V trimmed by 5 bases and J by 4 bases, 5 bases remained unmatched. DNA for the CDR3: TGTGCCAGCAGTTTAGCGGGAGGAGAATACAATGAGCAGTTCTTC. This encodes CASSLAGGEYNEQFF.

The V call is TRBV11-2, the J call TRBJ2-1; 11 nucleotides match TRBD2. Germline lookup yields CDR1 SGHAT and CDR2 FQNNGV. V lost 3 bases and J lost 5; bases outside the gene matches: 6. This CDR3 contains 16 residues. CDR3 protein: CASSFRLAGRNNEQFF. The CDR3 DNA sequence: TGTGCCAGCAGCTTTAGACTAGCGGGACGGAACAATGAGCAGTTCTTC.

The genes are TRBV10-3 and TRBJ2-6; possible D gene TRBD1, 5 bases. CDR1 and CDR2 (germline): ENHRY, SYGVKD. Trimming stripped 3 bases from V and 0 bases from J, with 15 bases between. The CDR3 consists of 18 residues. CDR3 DNA sequence: TGTGCCATCAGTGAATGGATCCCAGGGCTCTCTGGGGCCAACGTCCTGACTTTC. Translated, it gives CAISEWIPGLSGANVLTF.

The rearrangement links TRBV20-1 to TRBJ2-1, with TRBD2 as a possible D gene (5 bases). CDR3 length: 11 residues. Germline V gene data show CDR1 as DFQATT and CDR2 as SNEGSKA (reference sequence). V lost 3 bases to trimming and J lost 15 bases, with 15 bases between them. CDR3 in amino acids: CSARATGFLFF. In DNA form, the CDR3 reads TGCAGTGCTAGGGCGACGGGGTTCTTGTTCTTC.

The rearrangement links TRBV15 to TRBJ1-2; TRBD1 is a possible D gene (5 bases). CDR3 length: 14 amino acids. The V gene's germline CDR1 is LNHNV and CDR2 YYDKDF (reference sequence). Trimming shortened V by 3 bases and J by 12 bases, and 20 bases separated the two germline ends. CDR3 in DNA: TGTGCCACCAGCAGGGCCCCAGGCGGGACCCGCAACACCTTC. This sequence encodes CATSRAPGGTRNTF.

This clone was picked up a small number of times. The rearrangement links TRBV19 to TRBJ1-1; 7 nucleotides align to TRBD1. This CDR3 comprises 14 residues. V lost 4 bases, J lost 5 bases, and 7 bases stayed unmatched. Per the germline V gene, CDR1 is LNHDA and CDR2 is SQIVND (reference sequence). The CDR3 spells CASSTRQGRTEAFF. The CDR3 DNA reads as TGTGCCAGTAGTACCCGACAGGGTCGGACTGAAGCTTTCTTT.

This clone came up a few times. The chain combines TRBV6-1 with TRBJ2-7; D uncertain. CDR1 and CDR2 from the germline V gene are MNHNS and SASEGT. There are 14 residues in the CDR3. V gave up 2 bases and J gave up 6 bases, with 14 bases separating them. The CDR3, as DNA: TGTGCCAGCAGTGAATCTAGGCCCAGAGTCGAGCAGTACTTC. Translating gives CASSESRPRVEQYF.

This clone is a singleton in its sample. The gene calls are TRBV20-1 and TRBJ1-2, with D perhaps TRBD1 (6 bases). CDR1 is DFQATT and CDR2 is SNEGSKA in the germline V gene (reference sequence). The CDR3 has 11 residues. V shed 6 bases and J shed 10 bases, with 15 bases lying between them. The chain's CDR3 is CSAQDRTDYTF. The DNA of the CDR3 is TGCAGTGCCCAAGACAGGACAGACTACACCTTC.

This clone was picked up one time. V and J are TRBV9 and TRBJ1-2; 9 nucleotides agree with TRBD1. Germline V gives CDR1 SGDLS, CDR2 YYNGEE. Trimming at V came to 0 bases and at J to 7 bases, leaving 10 bases not matched to a gene. The CDR3 sequence is 16 residues long. The CDR3 sequence: CASSVGTGEASGGYTF. The CDR3 DNA sequence: TGTGCCAGCAGCGTAGGGACAGGGGAGGCCTCGGGTGGCTACACCTTC. Variable domain in full (rest from reference TRBV9 and TRBJ1-2): DSGVTQTPKHLITATGQRVTLRCSPRSGDLSVYWYQQSLDQGLQFLIQYYNGEERAKGNILERFSAQQFPDLHSELNLSSLELGDSALYFCASSVGTGEASGGYTFGSGTRLTVV.

This clone was found once. The chain employs TRBV28 and TRBJ2-1, with D perhaps TRBD2 (5 bases). The germline V gene encodes CDR1 MDHEN and CDR2 SYDVKM. Trimming took 6 bases from V and 6 from J, leaving 15 bases between them. The CDR3 totals 14 residues. This CDR3 reads CASSRTESINEQFF. CDR3 sequence (DNA): TGTGCCAGCAGCCGGACTGAATCCATCAATGAGCAGTTCTTC.

The chain joins TRBV2 to TRBJ2-6, with TRBD1 identical over 10 bases. J was trimmed by 1 base and V by 7 bases; bases with no gene match: 10. The length of the CDR3 is 18 residues. Germline V gives CDR1 SNHLY, CDR2 FYNNEI. The CDR3 loop is CASTLLPGQGSGANVLTF. CDR3 DNA: TGTGCCAGCACCCTGCTCCCGGGACAGGGGTCTGGGGCCAACGTCCTGACTTTC.

The V gene is TRBV28, the J gene TRBJ1-2, with D unresolved. V was pared by 6 bases and J by 2 bases, with 10 bases between. Germline V gene lookup returns CDR1 MDHEN and CDR2 SYDVKM. This CDR3 has 13 amino acids. CDR3 nucleotide sequence: TGTGCCAGCAGCGTAACGACCAACTATGGCTACACCTTC. It codes for CASSVTTNYGYTF.

The chain recombines TRBV2 with TRBJ1-4, with D perhaps TRBD1 (6 bases). CDR1 SNHLY and CDR2 FYNNEI come from the germline V gene. The CDR3 has 16 residues. V lost 7 bases and J lost 8, with 23 bases in between. CDR3 coding DNA: TGTGCCAGCACCTTCCCTCAGGGGTTGCTTGGGGAAAAACTGTTTTTT. Residues: CASTFPQGLLGEKLFF.

For the CDR3, the DNA is TGCGCCAGCAGCTTGAGTGCTGCAGACTCTGGAAACACCATATATTTT. Residues: CASSLSAADSGNTIYF. The rearrangement uses TRBV5-1 and TRBJ1-3, with unresolved D. Trimming removed 1 base at V and 0 bases at J, with 11 bases between. CDR3 length equals 16 residues. Per germline, CDR1 SGHRS and CDR2 YFSETQ.

For the CDR3, the DNA is TGTGCCAGTAGTATAGGGGCTAGCGCCACAGATACGCAGTATTTT. It encodes CASSIGASATDTQYF. This chain uses TRBV19 with TRBJ2-3; possible D gene TRBD2, 6 bases. Germline-derived CDR1 and CDR2 are LNHDA and SQIVND (reference sequence). V gave up 1 base and J gave up 2 bases, with 10 bases separating them. The CDR3 extends over 15 amino acids. The full variable domain, with the rest looked up from reference TRBV19 and TRBJ2-3, is DGGITQSPKYLFRKEGQNVTLSCEQNLNHDAMYWYRQDPGQGLRLIYYSQIVNDFQKGDIAEGYSVSREKKESFPLTVTSAQKNPTAFYLCASSIGASATDTQYFGPGTRLTVL.

This clone was counted once. The CDR3 DNA sequence: TGTGCCAGTAGTCCCGGGACTGGAGGCTCTGGAAACACCATATATTTT. Its protein product is CASSPGTGGSGNTIYF. The chain has TRBV19 and TRBJ1-3; tentative D call: TRBD1 (5 bases). This CDR3 has 16 amino acids. Germline V CDR1 and CDR2: LNHDA, SQIVND (reference sequence). Trimming removed 5 bases at V and 0 bases at J, with 14 bases between.

This chain uses TRBV27 with TRBJ1-2; 7 bases are a match to TRBD1. The CDR3 is 13 residues long. After removal of 7 bases from V and 0 bases from J, the junction contained 2 bases not matched to a gene. Germline CDR1 MNHEY, CDR2 SMNVEV (reference sequence). CDR3 nucleotides: TGTGCCAGCAATGACAGGGCTAACTATGGCTACACCTTC. Its translation: CASNDRANYGYTF.

V usage is TRBV4-2 and J usage is TRBJ2-7; 10 bases fit TRBD1. The CDR3 runs 14 residues. Germline assignment: CDR1 LGHNA and CDR2 YNFKEQ. The V and J ends lost 2 bases and 5 bases, in that order; junction bases with no gene match: 3. The CDR3, as DNA: TGTGCCAGCAGCCAAAGGACAGGGGGGGACGAGCAGTACTTC. Translation: CASSQRTGGDEQYF.